One and the same sample provided the 18 T cell receptor beta chains below, sequenced in a study of shared clonotypes between healthy human individuals. Profiling relied on immunoSEQ multiplex PCR, and the TCRdb table lists in-frame clones only, not all of them. The sample includes millions of clones, more than 80% of them seen just once. Sample: naive CD4+ T cells sorted from blood. As to subset: CD45RA+ positively selected. These receptors were obtained from a young man in good health.

This chain connects TRBV7-6 to TRBJ2-7, with TRBD1 matching over 7 bases. Unmatched junction bases numbered 8, after V lost 4 bases and J lost 2 bases. This CDR3 contains 15 residues. Looked up from germline, CDR1 is SGHVS and CDR2 is FNYEAQ. The CDR3 sequence: CASSSRTGPTYEQYF. The CDR3, as DNA: TGTGCCAGCAGCTCTAGGACAGGACCAACCTACGAGCAGTACTTC.

The chain uses TRBV7-2 and TRBJ2-1; either TRBD1 or TRBD2 may fit D (5 bases each). The CDR3 length is 14 residues. V dropped 3 bases and J dropped 4 bases, with 10 bases sitting between them. CDR1 SGHTA and CDR2 FQGNSA come from the germline V gene. CDR3 sequence reads: CASSFRDGYNEQFF. DNA of the CDR3: TGTGCCAGCAGCTTCCGGGACGGTTACAATGAGCAGTTCTTC.

About this clone itself: The same CDR3 can be traced to other DNA sequences in this sample. V usage is TRBV9 and J usage is TRBJ1-6, with D possibly TRBD1 on 5 matching bases. V was trimmed by 0 bases and J by 5 bases, leaving 6 bases between them. In germline, CDR1 is SGDLS, CDR2 YYNGEE. The CDR3 runs 14 residues. The CDR3 nucleotides are TGTGCCAGCAGCGTAGCAGGGAATAATTCACCCCTCCACTTT. This sequence encodes CASSVAGNNSPLHF.

The gene calls are TRBV21-1 and TRBJ2-7; the table's D call, TRBD1, has no DNA check behind it. TRBV21-1 constitutes a pseudogene. The CDR3 has 15 amino acids. The CDR3 sequence: CASSKNGQGFYEQYF. The CDR3 DNA sequence: TGTGCCAGCAGCAAAAACGGGCAGGGATTCTACGAGCAGTACTTC.

Notes on this clone: One junction end does not reproduce the germline sequence, and a read error may be involved. The chain combines TRBV7-2 with TRBJ1-4; weak D call: TRBD1 (6 bases). The CDR3 is made up of 13 amino acids. CDR1 and CDR2 from the germline V gene are SGHTA and FQGNSA. The CDR3 region is CASSLAGVGKLFF. For the CDR3, the DNA is TGTGCCAGCAGCCTAGCAGGGGTTGGAAAACTGTTTTTT.

The rearrangement joins TRBV5-1 to TRBJ1-5; D not resolved. In germline, CDR1 is SGHRS, CDR2 YFSETQ. V was clipped by 0 bases and J by 6 bases, with 10 bases between them. The CDR3 has 14 amino acids. The CDR3, as DNA: TGCGCCAGCAGCTTGGATGGTTTTACTCAGCCCCAGCATTTT. Protein: CASSLDGFTQPQHF.

A single count supports this clone. The chain is built from TRBV27 and TRBJ2-3; D call uncertain. Between the trimmed V and J ends, which lost 4 bases and 4 bases, there was a span of 9 bases. Germline V gene sequence: CDR1 MNHEY, CDR2 SMNVEV (reference sequence). The length of the CDR3 is 13 residues. The CDR3 DNA reads as TGTGCCAGCAGTTCCGCAAGCCCAGATACGCAGTATTTT. Translating gives CASSSASPDTQYF.

V gene TRBV30 combines with J gene TRBJ1-4; D remains ambiguous. There are 13 residues in the CDR3. CDR1 is GTSNPN, CDR2 SVGIG, per germline (reference sequence). Trimming removed 8 bases at V and 5 bases at J, with 15 bases between. The CDR3 coding sequence is TGTGCCAGGACTAACCGTGGAAATGAAAAACTGTTTTTT. It specifies CARTNRGNEKLFF.

This chain joins TRBV5-1 and TRBJ2-7, with a weak D call TRBD1 (6 bases). There are 14 residues in the CDR3. Looked up from germline, CDR1 is SGHRS and CDR2 is YFSETQ. V shed 0 bases and J shed 6 bases, with 13 bases lying between them. The CDR3 nucleotides are TGCGCCAGCAGCTTGGAACCAACAGGGTCCGAGCAGTACTTC. Encoded protein: CASSLEPTGSEQYF.

This clone was seen only once. The rearrangement uses TRBV4-1 and TRBJ2-5, with 8 bases aligning to TRBD2. This CDR3 has 15 amino acids. Germline V gene sequence: CDR1 MGHRA, CDR2 YSYEKL. With 0 bases clipped from V and 5 bases from J, the junction kept 5 bases outside the gene matches. This CDR3 is CASSQDRGGRETQYF. The CDR3 coding sequence is TGCGCCAGCAGCCAAGATCGGGGGGGGCGGGAGACCCAGTACTTC.

This sequence joins TRBV27 and TRBJ1-6, with D uncertain. The ends were cut back, 7 bases at V and 0 bases at J, with 10 bases in the middle. From germline, CDR1 is MNHEY and CDR2 SMNVEV (reference sequence). This CDR3 spans 15 amino acids. The CDR3 here is CASTDGSSYNSPLHF. The CDR3 DNA sequence: TGTGCCAGCACTGACGGGAGCTCCTATAATTCACCCCTCCACTTT.

Comment on this clone: Different DNA sequences within this sample yield the same CDR3. The chain is built from TRBV5-1 and TRBJ2-7; D is tentatively TRBD1 or TRBD2 (5 bases each). Trimming stripped 4 bases from V and 0 bases from J, with 14 bases between. CDR3 size: 15 residues. Germline V gene sequence: CDR1 SGHRS, CDR2 YFSETQ. CDR3 DNA sequence: TGCGCCAGCAGCCCCGCCGGGACGGTCTCCTACGAGCAGTACTTC. Protein product: CASSPAGTVSYEQYF.

The J gene is TRBJ2-7, the V gene TRBV19; a possible D gene is TRBD2 (6 bases). The germline gives CDR1 LNHDA, CDR2 SQIVND (reference sequence). Trimming stripped 5 bases from V and 2 bases from J, with 19 bases between. This CDR3 has 16 amino acids. The CDR3 nucleotides are TGTGCCAGTAGTGGCCAGAAGTACGGGAGCACCTACGAGCAGTACTTC. Protein sequence: CASSGQKYGSTYEQYF.

The chain is built from TRBV6-1 and TRBJ2-3; D ambiguous. The CDR3 sequence is 14 residues long. CDR1 and CDR2 from the germline V gene are MNHNS and SASEGT. V lost 6 bases and J lost 4, with 14 bases in between. The CDR3 region is CASRIISSPDTQYF. The CDR3 DNA sequence: TGTGCCAGCAGAATCATAAGCTCGCCAGATACGCAGTATTTT.

The chain couples TRBV7-3 to TRBJ2-5; 10 nucleotides line up with TRBD2. This CDR3 has 16 residues. Germline V gene data show CDR1 as SGHTA and CDR2 as FQGTGA. The J segment lost 1 base and the V segment lost 2 bases, leaving 4 bases of the junction unmatched. The CDR3 region has the DNA TGTGCCAGCAGCTTACTAGCGGGGGTGCTCCAAGAGACCCAGTACTTC. Protein: CASSLLAGVLQETQYF. Full variable domain (remainder filled in from reference TRBV7-3 and TRBJ2-5): GAGVSQTPSNKVTEKGKYVELRCDPISGHTALYWYRQSLGQGPEFLIYFQGTGAADDSGLPNDRFFAVRPEGSVSTLKIQRTERGDSAVYLCASSLLAGVLQETQYFGPGTRLLVL.

This clone has only one observation. The chain joins TRBV9 to TRBJ1-2; D gene ambiguous. Trimming removed 0 bases from V and 2 bases from J, with 11 bases in between. Germline CDR1 is SGDLS and CDR2 is YYNGEE. The CDR3 spans 15 residues. The CDR3 region is CASSVGTHGNYGYTF. Here the CDR3 DNA reads TGTGCCAGCAGCGTAGGGACCCACGGCAACTATGGCTACACCTTC.

The chain joins TRBV5-4 to TRBJ2-5; the match to TRBD2 covers 8 bases. CDR3 length: 15 residues. Germline-derived CDR1 and CDR2 are SGHNT and YYREEE (reference sequence). V dropped 6 bases and J dropped 2; count of bases not matched to a gene: 9. CDR3 loop: CASTLGGAGQETQYF. The CDR3 bases are TGTGCCAGCACCCTCGGGGGGGCAGGGCAAGAGACCCAGTACTTC. Full variable domain (rest looked up from reference TRBV5-4 and TRBJ2-5): ETGVTQSPTHLIKTRGQQVTLRCSSQSGHNTVSWYQQALGQGPQFIFQYYREEENGRGNFPPRFSGLQFPNYSSELNVNALELDDSALYLCASTLGGAGQETQYFGPGTRLLVL.

The chain uses TRBV6-5 and TRBJ1-2; D gene uncertain. Germline CDR1 is MNHEY and CDR2 is SVGAGI. The CDR3 has 14 amino acids. V was cut by 0 bases and J by 4 bases, with 9 bases left in between. CDR3 sequence: CASSYSGNFYGYTF. As DNA, the CDR3 is TGTGCCAGCAGTTACTCGGGAAACTTCTATGGCTACACCTTC.